The sequence of this T cell receptor (beta chain) was determined in a study of B cell selection in AIRE deficiency. Under the authors' procedure: Patients' conventional T cells yielded 1.1x10^5 or so distinct TCRbeta sequences; donors' 130,000 to 150,000. TCRdb's table, derived via immunoSEQ multiplex PCR, lists solely in-frame clones and lacks some. The V and J calls and clone size were taken over from that table, and D and trimming were inferred from the DNA. Of approximately 25,000 clones listed, less than 97% were seen once; the top ten hold 0.2% to 0.3%. This clone has only a few counts. Antigen: not known. Notes on the study in general: Around 30% of healthy-shared Treg TCRbeta sequences appeared in patient Tconv cells. Only approximately 9.2% of 3,500 to 4,500 shared Treg sequences were patient-specific; 31.6% healthy-specific.

CD4+CD127+ cells were sorted as the conventional CD4 T cells. This clonotype was sampled from a human donor in good health. Specimen: CD4+CD127+ conventional T cells sorted from PBMCs.

This chain's CDR3 is CTSSQDGGSLDEKLFF. DNA of the CDR3: TGCACCAGCAGCCAAGATGGCGGCAGCCTCGATGAAAAACTGTTTTTT. The chain joins TRBV1 to TRBJ1-4. TRBV1 is a pseudogene locus. The CDR3 spans 16 residues.